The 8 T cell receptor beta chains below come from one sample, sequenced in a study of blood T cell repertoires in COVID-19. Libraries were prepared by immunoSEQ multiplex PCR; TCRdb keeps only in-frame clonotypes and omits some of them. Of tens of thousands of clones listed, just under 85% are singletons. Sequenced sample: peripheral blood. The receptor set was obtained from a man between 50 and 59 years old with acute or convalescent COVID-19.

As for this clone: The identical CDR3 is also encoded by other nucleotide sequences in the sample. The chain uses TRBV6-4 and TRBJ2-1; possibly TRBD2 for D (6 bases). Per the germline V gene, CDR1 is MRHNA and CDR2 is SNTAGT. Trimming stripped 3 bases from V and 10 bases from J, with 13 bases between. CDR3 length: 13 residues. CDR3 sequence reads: CASSEYSLAEQFF. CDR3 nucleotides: TGTGCCAGCAGTGAGTACAGTCTAGCGGAGCAGTTCTTC.

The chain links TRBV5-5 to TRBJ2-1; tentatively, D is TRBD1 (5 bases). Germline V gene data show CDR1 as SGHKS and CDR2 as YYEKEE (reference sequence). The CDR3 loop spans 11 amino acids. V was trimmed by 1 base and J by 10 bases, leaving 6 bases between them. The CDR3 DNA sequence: TGTGCCAGCAGCTTGACAGGCGAGCAGTTCTTC. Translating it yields CASSLTGEQFF.

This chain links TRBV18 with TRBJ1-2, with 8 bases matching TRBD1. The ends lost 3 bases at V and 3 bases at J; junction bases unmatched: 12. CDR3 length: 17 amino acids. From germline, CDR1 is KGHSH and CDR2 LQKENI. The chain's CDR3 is CASSPDRVLMGDYGYTF. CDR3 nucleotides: TGTGCCAGCTCACCGGACAGGGTTCTAATGGGAGACTATGGCTACACCTTC. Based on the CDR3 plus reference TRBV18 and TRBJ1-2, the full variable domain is NAGVMQNPRHLVRRRGQEARLRCSPMKGHSHVYWYRQLPEEGLKFMVYLQKENIIDESGMPKERFSAEFPKEGPSILRIQQVVRGDSAAYFCASSPDRVLMGDYGYTFGSGTRLTVV.

CDR3 in DNA: TGTGCCTGGAGTGTAGGGGGACAGATGTATAGCAATCAGCCCCAGCATTTT. Residues: CAWSVGGQMYSNQPQHF. The chain couples TRBV30 to TRBJ1-5; 7 bases map to TRBD1. Germline trimming cut 0 bases from V and 0 bases from J; bases unmatched to any gene: 8. There are 17 residues in the CDR3. Germline lookup yields CDR1 GTSNPN and CDR2 SVGIG (reference sequence).

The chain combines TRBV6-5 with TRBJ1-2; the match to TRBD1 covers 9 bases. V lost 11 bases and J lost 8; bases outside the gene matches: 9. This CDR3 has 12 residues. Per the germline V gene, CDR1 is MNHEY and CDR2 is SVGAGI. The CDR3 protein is CAGQTGGRGYTF. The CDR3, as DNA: TGTGCCGGACAGACAGGGGGTAGGGGCTACACCTTC.

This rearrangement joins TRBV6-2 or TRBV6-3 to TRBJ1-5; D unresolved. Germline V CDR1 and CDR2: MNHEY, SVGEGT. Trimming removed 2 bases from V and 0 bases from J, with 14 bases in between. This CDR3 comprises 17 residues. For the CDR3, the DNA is TGTGCCAGCAGTTACAACAGACGATCAACTAGCAATCAGCCCCAGCATTTT. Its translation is CASSYNRRSTSNQPQHF.

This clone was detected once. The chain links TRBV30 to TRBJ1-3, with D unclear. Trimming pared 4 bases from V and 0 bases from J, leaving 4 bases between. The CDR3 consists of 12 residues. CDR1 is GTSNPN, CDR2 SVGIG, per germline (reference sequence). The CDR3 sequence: CAWTGSGNTIYF. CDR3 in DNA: TGTGCCTGGACAGGCTCTGGAAACACCATATATTTT.

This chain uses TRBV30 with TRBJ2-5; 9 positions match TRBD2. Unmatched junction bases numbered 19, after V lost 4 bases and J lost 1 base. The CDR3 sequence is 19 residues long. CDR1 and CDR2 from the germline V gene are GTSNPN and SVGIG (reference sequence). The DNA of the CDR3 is TGTGCCTGGAAGGGGAGACGGGGCGGGAGGGAATTCTCCCAAGAGACCCAGTACTTC. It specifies CAWKGRRGGREFSQETQYF.